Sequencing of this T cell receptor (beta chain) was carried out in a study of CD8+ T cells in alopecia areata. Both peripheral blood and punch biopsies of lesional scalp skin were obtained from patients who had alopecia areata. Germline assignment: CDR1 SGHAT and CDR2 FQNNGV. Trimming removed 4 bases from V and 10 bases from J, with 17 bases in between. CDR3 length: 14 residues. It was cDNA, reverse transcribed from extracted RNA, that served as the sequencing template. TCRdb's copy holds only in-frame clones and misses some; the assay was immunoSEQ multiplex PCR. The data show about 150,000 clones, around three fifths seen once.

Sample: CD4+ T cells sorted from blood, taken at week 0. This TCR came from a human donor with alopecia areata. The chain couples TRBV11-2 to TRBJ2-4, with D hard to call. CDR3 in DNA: TGTGCCAGCAGCTCCCTAAGGGAACTTCGAATTCAGTACTTC. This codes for CASSSLRELRIQYF. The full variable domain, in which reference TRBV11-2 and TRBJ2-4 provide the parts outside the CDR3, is EAGVAQSPRYKIIEKRQSVAFWCNPISGHATLYWYQQILGQGPKLLIQFQNNGVVDDSQLPKDRFSAERLKGVDSTLKIQPAKLEDSAVYLCASSSLRELRIQYFGAGTRLSVL.